The T cell receptor (beta chain) under discussion was sequenced for a study of vaccination and CD4 T cells after COVID-19. Whole-study context: A median of around 70 days (range 14 to 241) separated dose two from the taking of post-vaccine samples. Control cultures were given a CEFX pool, an HIV-1 Nef pool, or no peptide.

About this clonotype itself: Antigen: not known.

Documented treatment: approximately nine-day PBMC culture with coronavirus spike peptide pools or control peptides (ViraFEST assay). This CDR3 is 14 amino acids long. Trimming removed 4 bases from V and 2 bases from J, with 12 bases in between. Per germline, CDR1 SGHRS and CDR2 YFSETQ. The Oncomine TCR Beta short-read assay was what sequenced the DNA obtained from cultured CD4+ T cells. TCRdb processed the PCR reads anew with MiXCR; each CDR3 protein has one entry. The profile shows 13,000 to 15,000 distinct CDR3 sequences, approximately 60% of them singletons. Sequencing was performed on CD4+ T cells from blood, cultured in vitro. This TCR was sampled from a human donor who had recovered from COVID-19. This chain joins TRBV5-1 and TRBJ1-2; D is perhaps TRBD1 (5 bases). CDR3: CASSPRDRNYGYTF. CDR3 in DNA: TGCGCCAGCAGCCCCAGGGATCGGAACTATGGCTACACCTTC.